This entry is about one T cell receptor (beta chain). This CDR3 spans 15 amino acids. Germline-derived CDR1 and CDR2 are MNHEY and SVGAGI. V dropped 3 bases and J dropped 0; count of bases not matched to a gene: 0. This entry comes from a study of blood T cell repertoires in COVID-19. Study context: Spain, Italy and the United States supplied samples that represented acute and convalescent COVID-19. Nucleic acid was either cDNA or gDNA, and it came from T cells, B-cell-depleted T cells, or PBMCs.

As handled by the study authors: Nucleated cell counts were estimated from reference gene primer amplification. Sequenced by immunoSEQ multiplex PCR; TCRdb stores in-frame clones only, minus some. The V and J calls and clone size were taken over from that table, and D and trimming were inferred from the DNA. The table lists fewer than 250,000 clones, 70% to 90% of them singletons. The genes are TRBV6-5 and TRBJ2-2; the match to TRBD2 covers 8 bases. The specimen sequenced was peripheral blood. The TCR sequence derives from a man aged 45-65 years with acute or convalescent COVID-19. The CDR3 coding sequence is TGTGCCAGCAGTTATAGCGGGACGAACACCGGGGAGCTGTTTTTT. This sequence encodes CASSYSGTNTGELFF.